This T cell receptor (beta chain) was sequenced for a study of lymphopenia after photon versus proton radiotherapy. The study's findings and limits: Relative stability marked proton patients; photon patients lost diversity and naive cells. Post-nadir diversity loss with photons came from oligoclonal expansion, particularly CD8+ Temra cells.

Only in-frame clones appear in the TCRdb table, and some are missing; sequencing was by immunoSEQ multiplex PCR. Here the sample spans 55,000 to 85,000 clones, 85% to 95% being singletons. In regard to this clone: Its target is unknown.

Germline values: CDR1 SGHNT, CDR2 YYREEE (reference sequence). The CDR3 spans 15 residues. The V segment lost 0 bases and the J segment 5 bases; nucleotides outside the gene matches: 5. The sequence came from a woman aged 40 to 49 with cholangiocarcinoma. The chain carries TRBV5-4 and TRBJ2-1; 7 bases agree with TRBD1. The sample was peripheral blood, taken from a patient treated with photon-based radiotherapy. The CDR3 coding sequence is TGTGCCAGCAGCTTGGCCATTGGACAGGACAATGAGCAGTTCTTC. Residues: CASSLAIGQDNEQFF.